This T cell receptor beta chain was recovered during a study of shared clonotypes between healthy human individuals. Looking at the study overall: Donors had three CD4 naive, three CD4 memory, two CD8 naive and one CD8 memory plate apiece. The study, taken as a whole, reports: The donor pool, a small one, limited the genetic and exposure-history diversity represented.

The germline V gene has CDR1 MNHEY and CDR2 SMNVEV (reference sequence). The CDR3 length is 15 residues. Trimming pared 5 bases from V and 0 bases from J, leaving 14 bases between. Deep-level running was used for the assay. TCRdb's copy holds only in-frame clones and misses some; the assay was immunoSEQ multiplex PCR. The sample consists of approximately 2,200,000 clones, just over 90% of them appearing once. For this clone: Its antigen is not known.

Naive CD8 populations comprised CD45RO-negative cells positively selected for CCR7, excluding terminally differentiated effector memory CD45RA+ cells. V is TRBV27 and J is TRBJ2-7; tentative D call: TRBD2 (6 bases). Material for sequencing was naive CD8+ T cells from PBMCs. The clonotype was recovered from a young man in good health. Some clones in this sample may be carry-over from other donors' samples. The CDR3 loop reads CASSPSGVGSYEQYF. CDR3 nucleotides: TGTGCCAGCAGTCCCTCGGGGGTAGGCTCCTACGAGCAGTACTTC.